This T cell receptor (beta chain) was profiled in a study of blood T cell repertoires in COVID-19. For the study at large: COVID-19 samples, acute and convalescent, were from the United States, Italy and Spain.

In the study's own analysis: Amplifying reference gene primers gave estimates of nucleated cell counts. Profiled with immunoSEQ multiplex PCR; TCRdb holds only in-frame clones, not every one. D and trimming come from the DNA, and the V and J calls and clone size come from that table. Found here are approximately 180,000 clones, roughly 85% of them singletons; the top ten hold less than 30%. V was clipped by 4 bases and J by 6 bases; unmatched bases: 5. The CDR3 totals 15 residues. Germline lookup yields CDR1 LGHDT and CDR2 YNNKEL (reference sequence). The receptor comes from a woman in her 70s with acute or convalescent COVID-19. The rearrangement joins TRBV3-1 (or the pseudogene TRBV3-2) to TRBJ2-7; 14 nucleotides match TRBD2. Sequencing input: peripheral blood. The CDR3 DNA is TGTGCCAGCAGCCTTCTGGGACTAGCGGGAGTCGAGCAGTACTTC. Translating gives CASSLLGLAGVEQYF.